This TCR beta chain was sequenced in a study of cytomegalovirus exposure and HLA in healthy donors. The study's findings and limits: In most subjects, TCR beta sequences reportedly gave accurate predictions of HLA-A and HLA-B alleles.

PCR was performed using 60 Vbeta and 13 Jbeta primers. Some clones are missing from TCRdb's copy, which holds only in-frame ones; the method was immunoSEQ multiplex PCR. The sample contains 150,000 to 200,000 clones, 65% to 70% of which appear only once. Remarks on this clone: Its antigen is currently unknown.

The CDR3 runs to 16 residues. V shed 1 base and J shed 2 bases, with 15 bases lying between them. CDR1 and CDR2 (germline): SGHRS, YFSETQ. The chain carries TRBV5-1 and TRBJ2-5, with D perhaps matching TRBD2 (6 bases). Sequenced sample: PBMCs. This receptor was taken from a man younger than 40 in good health and CMV-seropositive. The CDR3 DNA reads as TGCGCCAGCAGCTTGCCGGCGGGGTCTCCTCAAGAGACCCAGTACTTC. Amino acid sequence: CASSLPAGSPQETQYF.